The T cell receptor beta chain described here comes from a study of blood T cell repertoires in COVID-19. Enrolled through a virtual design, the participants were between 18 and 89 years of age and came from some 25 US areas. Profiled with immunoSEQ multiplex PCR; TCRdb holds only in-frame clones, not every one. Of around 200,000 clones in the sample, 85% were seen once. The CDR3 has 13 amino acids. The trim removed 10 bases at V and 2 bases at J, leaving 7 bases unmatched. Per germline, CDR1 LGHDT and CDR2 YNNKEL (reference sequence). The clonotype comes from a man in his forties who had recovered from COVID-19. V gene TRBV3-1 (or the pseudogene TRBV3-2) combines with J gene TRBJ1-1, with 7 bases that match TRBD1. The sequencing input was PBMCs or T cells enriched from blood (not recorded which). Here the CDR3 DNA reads TGTGCCACTGCGACAGGGCCAAACACTGAAGCTTTCTTT. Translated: CATATGPNTEAFF.